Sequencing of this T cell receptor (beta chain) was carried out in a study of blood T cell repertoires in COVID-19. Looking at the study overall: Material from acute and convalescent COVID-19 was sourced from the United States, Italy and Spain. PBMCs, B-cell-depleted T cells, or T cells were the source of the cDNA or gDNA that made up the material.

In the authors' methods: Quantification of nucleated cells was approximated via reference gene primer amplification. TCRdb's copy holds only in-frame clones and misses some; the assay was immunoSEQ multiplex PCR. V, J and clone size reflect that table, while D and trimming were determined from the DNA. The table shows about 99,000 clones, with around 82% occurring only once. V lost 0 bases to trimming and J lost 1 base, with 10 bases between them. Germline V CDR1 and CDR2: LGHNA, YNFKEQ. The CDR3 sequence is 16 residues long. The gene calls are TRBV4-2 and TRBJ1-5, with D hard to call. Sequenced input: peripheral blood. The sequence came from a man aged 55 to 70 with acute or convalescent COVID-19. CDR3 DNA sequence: TGTGCCAGCAGCCAAGAGTCGAGGGTAAGCAATCAGCCCCAGCATTTT. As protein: CASSQESRVSNQPQHF.